These 21 T cell receptor beta chains came from one sample sequenced in a study of T cell responses to AZD1222 COVID-19 vaccine. TCRdb's table, derived via immunoSEQ multiplex PCR, lists solely in-frame clones and lacks some. The data show some 110,000 clones, with almost 90% seen just once and just over 9.5% held by the top ten. This sample comprised peripheral blood, obtained on day 0 of AZD1222 vaccination. All receptors come from an adult in good health.

The chain uses TRBV7-2 and TRBJ2-3, with 14 bases that match TRBD2. Germline CDR1 reads SGHTA; CDR2 reads FQGNSA. This CDR3 is built from 17 residues. With V trimmed by 5 bases and J by 5 bases, 9 bases remained unmatched. The CDR3 coding sequence is TGTGCCAGCAGCCCTCCGGGACTAGCGGGAGCCCAAGATACGCAGTATTTT. It encodes CASSPPGLAGAQDTQYF.

The V and J genes are TRBV19 and TRBJ1-1; D unclear. The CDR3 loop spans 12 amino acids. Germline CDR1 and CDR2: LNHDA and SQIVND (reference sequence). V lost 10 bases, J lost 0 bases, and 9 bases lay in between. CDR3 bases: TGTGCCACCATAAGTTTGAACACTGAAGCTTTCTTT. Encoded protein: CATISLNTEAFF.

This clone has only a few counts. This chain uses TRBV4-1 with TRBJ1-5; D gene ambiguous. Trimming removed 1 base at V and 7 bases at J, with 14 bases between. The CDR3 covers 15 residues. Germline CDR1 is MGHRA and CDR2 is YSYEKL. In nucleotides, the CDR3 is TGCGCCAGCAGCCAAGCAGCGCGGAAAAACCAGCCCCAGCATTTT. Its protein is CASSQAARKNQPQHF.

The CDR3 DNA sequence: TGTGCCAGCAGCTTGGGAACGGGAGTCTCCTACAATGAGCAGTTCTTC. The encoded protein is CASSLGTGVSYNEQFF. This rearrangement joins TRBV5-4 to TRBJ2-1; tentatively, D is TRBD2 (6 bases). This CDR3 is built from 16 residues. V was cut by 0 bases and J by 0 bases, with 10 bases left in between. The germline V gene encodes CDR1 SGHNT and CDR2 YYREEE (reference sequence).

The J gene is TRBJ1-2, the V gene TRBV5-8; TRBD1 is a possible D gene (6 bases). The CDR3 is 13 residues long. Trimming left V 1 base short and J 7 bases short, with 11 bases between. Per the germline V gene, CDR1 is SGHTS and CDR2 is YDEGEE. DNA of the CDR3: TGTGCCAGCAGCTTGTTGGGGGCGGGTGGCTACACCTTC. Residues: CASSLLGAGGYTF.

The chain is built from TRBV19 and TRBJ2-7; possible D gene TRBD2, 6 bases. CDR3 length equals 14 residues. The germline V gene encodes CDR1 LNHDA and CDR2 SQIVND (reference sequence). With 6 bases removed from V and 2 bases from J, the gap between germline ends came to 14 bases. The CDR3 spells CASSHAGLTYEQYF. CDR3 DNA sequence: TGTGCCAGTAGCCACGCGGGACTCACCTACGAGCAGTACTTC. Filled out from reference TRBV19 and TRBJ2-7, the complete variable domain reads DGGITQSPKYLFRKEGQNVTLSCEQNLNHDAMYWYRQDPGQGLRLIYYSQIVNDFQKGDIAEGYSVSREKKESFPLTVTSAQKNPTAFYLCASSHAGLTYEQYFGPGTRLTVT.

The rearrangement links TRBV5-6 to TRBJ1-5; 9 bases are shared with TRBD1. The CDR3 runs 16 residues. Germline trimming cut 3 bases from V and 5 bases from J; bases unmatched to any gene: 9. Germline lookup yields CDR1 SGHDT and CDR2 YYEEEE. The CDR3 DNA follows: TGTGCCAGCAGCTATACCGGGACAGGGATCGATCAGCCCCAGCATTTT. Translating it yields CASSYTGTGIDQPQHF. Combining the CDR3 with reference TRBV5-6 and TRBJ1-5 gives the whole variable domain DAGVTQSPTHLIKTRGQQVTLRCSPKSGHDTVSWYQQALGQGPQFIFQYYEEEERQRGNFPDRFSGHQFPNYSSELNVNALLLGDSALYLCASSYTGTGIDQPQHFGDGTRLSIL.

The chain carries TRBV7-3 and TRBJ2-1, with D perhaps matching TRBD2 (6 bases). The V end was cut by 6 bases, the J end by 9 bases, with 12 bases between. The CDR3 is 12 amino acids. Looked up from germline, CDR1 is SGHTA and CDR2 is FQGTGA. CDR3 sequence (DNA): TGTGCCAGCAGGTCGGGAGAGTCTGAGCAGTTCTTC. Amino acid sequence: CASRSGESEQFF. Filled out from reference TRBV7-3 and TRBJ2-1, the complete variable domain reads GAGVSQTPSNKVTEKGKYVELRCDPISGHTALYWYRQSLGQGPEFLIYFQGTGAADDSGLPNDRFFAVRPEGSVSTLKIQRTERGDSAVYLCASRSGESEQFFGPGTRLTVL.

This clone is a singleton in its sample. The gene calls are TRBV6-6 and TRBJ1-1; no clear D gene. This CDR3 region has 14 residues. V was clipped by 0 bases and J by 5 bases, with 10 bases between them. Germline lookup yields CDR1 MNHNY and CDR2 SVGAGI (reference sequence). The CDR3 region has the DNA TGTGCCAGCAGTTACTCGGTGAAGGGAACTGAAGCTTTCTTT. As protein: CASSYSVKGTEAFF.

The chain uses TRBV7-6 and TRBJ2-7; possibly TRBD1 or TRBD2 for D (5 bases each). CDR1 and CDR2 from the germline V gene are SGHVS and FNYEAQ. V lost 5 bases, J lost 0 bases, and 14 bases lay in between. The length of the CDR3 is 15 residues. CDR3 coding DNA: TGTGCCAGCAGCGCCCAAAATGGGGGCTCCTACGAGCAGTACTTC. Its translation is CASSAQNGGSYEQYF.

The rearrangement uses TRBV6-5 and TRBJ1-2, with a weak D call TRBD1 (5 bases). CDR1 is MNHEY, CDR2 SVGAGI, per germline. The V and J ends lost 0 bases and 3 bases respectively, with 11 bases between them. CDR3 length: 15 residues. The CDR3 is CASSYSMTVYYGYTF. The CDR3 DNA is TGTGCCAGCAGTTACTCTATGACAGTCTACTATGGCTACACCTTC.

The chain carries TRBV12-5 and TRBJ2-7; 13 bases agree with TRBD2. With 4 bases clipped from V and 3 bases from J, the junction kept 3 bases outside the gene matches. The CDR3 is 15 amino acids. CDR1 is LGHNT, CDR2 FRNRAP, per germline. CDR3 amino acids: CASGSGTSGVYEQYF. The CDR3 region has the DNA TGTGCTAGTGGTTCCGGGACTAGCGGGGTCTACGAGCAGTACTTC.

This chain connects TRBV29-1 to TRBJ2-3, with TRBD1 identical over 9 bases. Looked up from germline, CDR1 is SQVTM and CDR2 is ANQGSEA. The CDR3 spans 14 residues. Unmatched junction bases numbered 7, after V lost 7 bases and J lost 2 bases. CDR3 residues: CSGTDRGNTDTQYF. In DNA, the CDR3 is TGCAGCGGAACGGACAGGGGCAACACAGATACGCAGTATTTT.

The chain carries TRBV29-1 and TRBJ2-5; 7 bases are a match to TRBD2. Germline loops: CDR1 SQVTM, CDR2 ANQGSEA. The J segment lost 0 bases and the V segment lost 4 bases, leaving 8 bases of the junction unmatched. This CDR3 is 15 amino acids long. The CDR3 protein is CSVGSGTTYQETQYF. CDR3 coding DNA: TGCAGCGTTGGGTCCGGGACTACCTACCAAGAGACCCAGTACTTC.

The chain recombines TRBV7-9 with TRBJ2-1; 8 bases fit TRBD1. This CDR3 has 14 amino acids. V shed 6 bases and J 8 bases; nucleotides not matched to a gene: 9. Germline assignment: CDR1 SEHNR and CDR2 FQNEAQ (reference sequence). CDR3 region: CASRGTGGLDEQFF. The CDR3, as DNA: TGTGCCAGCAGGGGGACAGGCGGGTTGGATGAGCAGTTCTTC.

This rearrangement joins TRBV19 to TRBJ2-2; D is possibly TRBD1 (6 bases). The CDR3 is made up of 14 amino acids. CDR1 is LNHDA, CDR2 SQIVND, per germline (reference sequence). V was pared by 6 bases and J by 0 bases, with 8 bases between. CDR3: CASRRTANTGELFF. CDR3 nucleotides: TGTGCCAGTAGGAGGACAGCGAACACCGGGGAGCTGTTTTTT.

The chain employs TRBV28 and TRBJ1-2, with a tentative D call TRBD1 (5 bases). This CDR3 is built from 15 residues. Deletions cut 6 bases from V and 4 bases from J, with 18 bases between. Germline values: CDR1 MDHEN, CDR2 SYDVKM. The CDR3: CASRPDSIALYGYTF. The CDR3 coding sequence is TGTGCCAGCAGACCCGACAGTATCGCACTCTATGGCTACACCTTC.

The CDR3 DNA follows: TGTGCCAGTAGTATTCAGGTGGGACAGAAGTATGGCTACACCTTC. Its translation: CASSIQVGQKYGYTF. The rearrangement links TRBV19 to TRBJ1-2; TRBD1 matches 7 bases. The CDR3 loop spans 15 amino acids. J gave up 5 bases and V 3 bases, and 9 bases lay outside the gene matches. The V gene's germline CDR1 is LNHDA and CDR2 SQIVND (reference sequence).

This chain connects TRBV5-1 to TRBJ2-3; D possibly corresponds to TRBD1 (6 bases). Germline V gene sequence: CDR1 SGHRS, CDR2 YFSETQ. CDR3 length equals 17 residues. Trimming pared 0 bases from V and 7 bases from J, leaving 21 bases between. CDR3 protein: CASSLVGQPTGINTQYF. The DNA for the CDR3 is TGCGCCAGCAGCTTGGTCGGACAGCCTACTGGGATAAATACGCAGTATTTT.

The chain links TRBV5-1 to TRBJ1-1; D remains ambiguous. V lost 4 bases to trimming and J lost 1 base, with 8 bases between them. Germline V lookup: CDR1 SGHRS, CDR2 YFSETQ. The CDR3 totals 13 residues. The DNA for the CDR3 is TGCGCCAGCAGCACGGACTCGAACACTGAAGCTTTCTTT. Translated, it gives CASSTDSNTEAFF.

The chain joins TRBV29-1 to TRBJ1-3; the D gene is possibly TRBD1 (5 bases). Germline assignment: CDR1 SQVTM and CDR2 ANQGSEA. This CDR3 contains 14 residues. The V end lost 7 bases, the J end lost 0 bases, and 13 bases lay between the germline ends. The CDR3 region is CSAGRGTSGNTIYF. The CDR3 nucleotides are TGCAGCGCGGGGCGGGGGACCTCTGGAAACACCATATATTTT.